These 29 T cell receptor beta chains were sequenced from one sample in a study of tumor-infiltrating lymphocytes in primary liver carcinoma. Unsorted whole blood served as the source of blood RNA, and germline DNA was extracted as well. Researchers generated TCR beta cDNA from around 0.55 ug of total RNA, relying on a constant-region primer. Nested multiplex PCR, run for three rounds with slightly modified ARM-PCR, yielded TCR beta libraries. TRBV1-TRBV30 forward and Cbeta reverse primers drove the first two roughly 10-cycle rounds. One entry per CDR3 protein, called by TCRdb with MiXCR from the multiplex PCR reads. The repertoire consists of about 200,000 distinct CDR3 sequences, with about two thirds occurring once and the leading ten covering roughly 7%. Sequenced: peripheral blood. These TCRs come from a woman between 55 and 75 years old with primary liver carcinoma and hepatitis B virus infection.

This clonotype was counted a single time. Relative to the germline gene, one junction end is altered; a read error may explain this. The chain links TRBV6-1 to TRBJ2-7; 12 bases fit TRBD2. The germline V gene has CDR1 MNHNS and CDR2 SASEGT. This CDR3 contains 15 residues. In DNA form, the CDR3 reads TGTGTCAGCAGTGAAGAGACTAGCGGGAGTTGGGAGCAATATTTC. Amino acids: CVSSEETSGSWEQYF.

This clonotype has just a few counts. This chain connects TRBV5-1 to TRBJ2-1, with 7 bases fitting TRBD2. Per the germline V gene, CDR1 is SGHRS and CDR2 is YFSETQ. Trimming at V came to 4 bases and at J to 8 bases, leaving 12 bases not matched to a gene. This CDR3 comprises 15 residues. The CDR3 nucleotides are TGCGCCAGCAGCCCCCGAGTGGGAGGGCCCTATGAGCAGTTCTTC. Translating it yields CASSPRVGGPYEQFF.

V is TRBV5-6 and J is TRBJ1-1; D is unresolved. Trimming removed 4 bases from V and 8 bases from J, with 18 bases in between. Germline lookup yields CDR1 SGHDT and CDR2 YYEEEE. The CDR3 loop spans 14 amino acids. The CDR3 sequence is CASSRTSDFKEAFF. The CDR3 DNA sequence: TGTGCCAGCAGCCGTACATCCGACTTTAAGGAAGCTTTCTTT.

This rearrangement joins TRBV4-1 to TRBJ2-5; D is ambiguous. V gave up 4 bases and J gave up 4 bases, with 10 bases separating them. There are 13 residues in the CDR3. Germline-derived CDR1 and CDR2 are MGHRA and YSYEKL. CDR3 in DNA: TGCGCCAGCAGCCCCCAAATCCCAGAGACCCAGTACTTC. It yields the protein CASSPQIPETQYF.

This clonotype has ten or more counts. The chain is built from TRBV4-2 and TRBJ2-5; the match to TRBD1 covers 8 bases. With V trimmed by 1 base and J by 4 bases, 8 bases remained unmatched. The V gene's germline CDR1 is LGHNA and CDR2 YNFKEQ. CDR3 size: 16 residues. The CDR3 coding sequence is TGTGCCAGCAGCCAAGCGCCGCTAACAGGGGGAGAGACCCAGTACTTC. This sequence encodes CASSQAPLTGGETQYF.

On this clonotype: A read error may produce the germline difference seen at one junction end. This chain uses TRBV29-1 with TRBJ1-2; tentative D call: TRBD1 (5 bases). The CDR3 runs to 13 residues. Germline CDR1 is SQVTM and CDR2 is ANQGSEA. DNA of the CDR3: TGCAGCGTTGAAAATCTCCGGGACGGTGGCTGCACCTTC. This translates into CSVENLRDGGCTF.

The table lists this clonotype with many counts. V and J are TRBV14 and TRBJ2-1; no definite D call. The V end lost 0 bases, the J end lost 2 bases, and 17 bases lay between the germline ends. Germline lookup yields CDR1 SGHDN and CDR2 FVKESK. CDR3 size: 18 residues. The CDR3 DNA reads as TGTGCCAGCAGCCAAGATCCCGGACCAAAATGGCCCTACAATGAGCAGTTCTTC. The encoded protein is CASSQDPGPKWPYNEQFF. Drawing the rest from reference TRBV14 and TRBJ2-1, the complete variable domain is EAGVTQFPSHSVIEKGQTVTLRCDPISGHDNLYWYRRVMGKEIKFLLHFVKESKQDESGMPNNRFLAERTGGTYSTLKVQPAELEDSGVYFCASSQDPGPKWPYNEQFFGPGTRLTVL.

Regarding this clonotype: Here the CDR3 omits its conserved ending phenylalanine or tryptophan, so a read error is the likely source. This sequence joins TRBV6-1 and TRBJ2-7; D possibly corresponds to TRBD1 (6 bases). CDR1 is MNHNS, CDR2 SASEGT, per germline. The CDR3 spans 12 residues. Trimming shortened V by 8 bases and J by 0 bases, and 8 bases separated the two germline ends. CDR3 sequence reads: CASGQRSYEQYL. CDR3 nucleotide sequence: TGTGCCAGCGGACAGCGCTCCTACGAGCAGTACCTC.

Note on this clonotype: It may be a read error: a sequence one base away is much more abundant. The gene calls are TRBV6-2 or TRBV6-3 and TRBJ2-1; TRBD2 aligns across 12 bases. This CDR3 comprises 15 residues. V gave up 10 bases and J gave up 8 bases; unmatched junction bases: 12. Germline values: CDR1 MNHEY, CDR2 SVGEGT. The CDR3 spells CANTRLAGVFYEQFF. The CDR3 DNA sequence: TGTGCCAACACAAGACTAGCGGGAGTTTTTTATGAGCAGTTCTTC.

The chain joins TRBV7-8 to TRBJ1-1; 7 nucleotides align to TRBD1. CDR3 length: 17 amino acids. The V gene end was trimmed by 0 bases and the J gene end by 4 bases; junction bases not matched to a gene: 11. CDR1 is SGHVS, CDR2 FQNEAQ, per germline. The CDR3 loop reads CASSLAPGTQGGTEAFF. DNA of the CDR3: TGTGCCAGCAGCTTAGCGCCAGGGACCCAGGGGGGCACTGAAGCTTTCTTT.

The V and J genes are TRBV7-9 and TRBJ1-4; TRBD1 might be the D (5 bases). V gave up 2 bases and J gave up 7 bases, with 17 bases separating them. Germline V CDR1 and CDR2: SEHNR, FQNEAQ (reference sequence). This CDR3 contains 16 residues. The CDR3 loop reads CASSLSSQGRGEKLFF. The CDR3 region has the DNA TGTGCCAGCAGCTTAAGTTCCCAGGGACGGGGTGAAAAACTGTTTTTT.

As regards this clonotype: This sequence may be a read error, since a much larger clone differs from it by one base. V and J are TRBV4-1 and TRBJ1-6, with 8 nucleotides matching TRBD1. This CDR3 is built from 15 residues. Germline V gene lookup returns CDR1 MGHRA and CDR2 YSYEKL. This CDR3 is CVSSQVGRGRSPLHF. The CDR3, as DNA: TGCGTCAGCAGCCAAGTTGGCAGGGGGCGATCACCCCTCCACTTT.

As regards this clonotype: A much bigger clone sits one base away, suggesting this may be a read error. The chain couples TRBV10-3 to TRBJ2-7; 8 nucleotides agree with TRBD1. The CDR3 covers 17 residues. Looked up from germline, CDR1 is ENHRY and CDR2 is SYGVKD. The ends lost 7 bases at V and 0 bases at J; junction bases unmatched: 14. In DNA form, the CDR3 reads TGTGCCATCATTCGGACAGGGAATCTCCAAGTCTCCTACGAGCAGTACTTC. Its translation is CAIIRTGNLQVSYEQYF.

Regarding this clonotype: Being one base from a much bigger clone, this may be a read error. This chain joins TRBV4-1 and TRBJ2-3; TRBD2 matches at 8 bases. Germline V gene lookup returns CDR1 MGHRA and CDR2 YSYEKL. Trimming removed 1 base from V and 4 bases from J; junction bases left unmatched: 13. The CDR3 sequence is 18 residues long. The CDR3 here is CASSQVTSGAPGADTQYF. The CDR3, as DNA: TGCGCCAGCAGCCAAGTAACTAGCGGAGCTCCGGGCGCAGATACGCAGTATTTT.

This clonotype was counted between two and nine times. This may be a read error: a much more frequent sequence differs by one nucleotide. The rearrangement links TRBV4-2 to TRBJ1-2; the D gene is possibly TRBD1 (5 bases). Germline V CDR1 and CDR2: LGHNA, YNFKEQ. CDR3 length equals 16 residues. The CDR3 nucleotides read TGTGCCAACAGCGAATCTATACGGGACCGTAACTATGGCTACACCTTC. It specifies CANSESIRDRNYGYTF.

With respect to this clonotype: Given a much more abundant clone one base away, this may be a read error. The chain uses TRBV6-1 and TRBJ2-7; a weak D match, TRBD2 (6 bases). CDR1 is MNHNS, CDR2 SASEGT, per germline. This CDR3 region has 14 residues. The CDR3 DNA follows: TGTCCCAGCAGTGAAATAAGGACTAACTACGAGCAGTACTTC. Translated, it gives CPSSEIRTNYEQYF.

For this clonotype: One junction end does not reproduce the germline sequence, and a read error may be involved. CDR3 in amino acids: CAWTRTGPSSSYNLPLHF. In DNA, the CDR3 is TGTGCCTGGACCCGGACAGGGCCATCTAGCTCCTATAATTTACCCCTCCACTTT. This rearrangement joins TRBV30 to TRBJ1-6; 8 positions match TRBD1. Germline V gene data show CDR1 as GTSNPN and CDR2 as SVGIG (reference sequence). The CDR3 extends over 18 amino acids.

The chain couples TRBV11-1 to TRBJ2-7; maybe TRBD2 (6 bases). Trimming took off 7 bases at V and 7 bases at J, with 23 bases between the two ends. Germline CDR1 and CDR2: SGHAT and FQDESV (reference sequence). The CDR3 is 15 residues long. This CDR3 reads CASNLGGLLKGEQYF. As DNA, the CDR3 is TGTGCCAGCAACTTGGGGGGACTCCTAAAGGGGGAGCAGTACTTC.

The chain uses TRBV4-2 and TRBJ2-5; the D gene is possibly TRBD2 (5 bases). V was shortened by 0 bases and J by 3 bases, with 11 bases between the two germline ends. Looked up from germline, CDR1 is LGHNA and CDR2 is YNFKEQ. The CDR3 spans 15 residues. This CDR3 reads CASSQEGAREETQYF. CDR3 nucleotides: TGTGCCAGCAGCCAAGAGGGAGCGAGAGAAGAGACCCAGTACTTC.

As for this clonotype: Sequence at one end of the junction differs from germline and may be a read error. The chain combines TRBV11-2 with TRBJ2-2; TRBD2 matches at 12 bases. Germline V gene lookup returns CDR1 SGHAT and CDR2 FQNNGV. The CDR3 spans 14 residues. DNA for the CDR3: TGTGTCAGCAGCATGACTAGCGGGGGCGGGAAGCTGTTTTTT. Its protein is CVSSMTSGGGKLFF.

Details on this clonotype: A much larger clonotype is one base distant, so this may be a read error. J is TRBJ2-1 and V is TRBV10-3; 7 nucleotides match TRBD1. J lost 9 bases, V lost 2 bases, and 1 base had no gene match. Germline CDR1 ENHRY, CDR2 SYGVKD. The CDR3 is 12 residues long. CDR3 bases: TGTGCCATCAGTGAGCAGGGGGTTGAGCAGTTCTTC. Its protein is CAISEQGVEQFF.

This clonotype was recorded at least ten times. The chain links TRBV6-2 or TRBV6-3 to TRBJ2-1; tentative D call: TRBD2 (6 bases). The CDR3 has 17 residues. Trimming took off 2 bases at V and 5 bases at J, with 19 bases between the two ends. Germline V CDR1 and CDR2: MNHEY, SVGEGT. Written as DNA, the CDR3 is TGTGCCAGCAGTTACATAGGCACGGGAGTTACAGACAATGAGCAGTTCTTC. Translation gives CASSYIGTGVTDNEQFF.

To note about this clonotype: This may arise from a read error, as a much more abundant clone is one base away. The chain links TRBV6-5 to TRBJ2-1, with TRBD2 identical over 10 bases. CDR1 and CDR2 from the germline V gene are MNHEY and SVGAGI. The CDR3 extends over 15 amino acids. After removal of 5 bases from V and 9 bases from J, the junction contained 10 bases not matched to a gene. The CDR3 region is CASSVGASGSSEQFF. In nucleotides, the CDR3 is TGTGCCAGCAGTGTGGGGGCTAGCGGGAGTTCTGAGCAGTTCTTC.

As concerns this clonotype: A single base separates this from a much larger clone, so it may be a read error. This sequence joins TRBV5-4 and TRBJ2-5, with a weak D call TRBD2 (5 bases). The germline V gene encodes CDR1 SGHNT and CDR2 YYREEE (reference sequence). V lost 4 bases, J lost 4 bases, and 17 bases lay in between. The CDR3 covers 15 residues. The CDR3 region is CASSDKASGRETQYF. The CDR3 nucleotides are TGTGCCAGCAGCGATAAAGCCAGTGGGAGAGAGACCCAGTACTTC.

This clonotype was counted only a few times. The chain combines TRBV5-6 with TRBJ2-2; TRBD1 is a possible D gene (5 bases). The ends were cut back, 2 bases at V and 5 bases at J, with 7 bases in the middle. CDR3 length: 13 amino acids. Per germline, CDR1 SGHDT and CDR2 YYEEEE. CDR3 region: CASSLGVTGELFF. The CDR3 nucleotides read TGTGCCAGCAGCTTAGGGGTGACCGGGGAGCTGTTTTTT.

The chain is built from TRBV5-6 and TRBJ1-3; D not certain. V gave up 2 bases and J gave up 6 bases, with 18 bases separating them. From germline, CDR1 is SGHDT and CDR2 YYEEEE. The CDR3 is 16 amino acids. CDR3 loop: CASSFAGFIKENTIYF. CDR3 sequence (DNA): TGTGCCAGCAGCTTTGCAGGCTTCATAAAAGAAAACACCATATATTTT.

This clonotype was counted at least ten times. The rearrangement joins TRBV29-1 to TRBJ2-2; weak D call: TRBD1 (6 bases). The CDR3 runs 16 residues. Germline V gene data show CDR1 as SQVTM and CDR2 as ANQGSEA. Trimming took 7 bases from V and 1 from J, leaving 19 bases between them. The CDR3: CSASATGTRNTGELFF. The CDR3 DNA reads TGCAGCGCTTCCGCCACCGGGACAAGGAACACCGGGGAGCTGTTTTTT.

About this clonotype: A read error may account for a junction end that differs from germline. CDR3 in amino acids: CASSCYGIEVEAFF. The CDR3 region has the DNA TGTGCCAGCAGTTGCTACGGTATCGAGGTTGAAGCCTTCTTT. This chain connects TRBV6-5 to TRBJ1-1; the D is unclear. The CDR3 is 14 residues long. Germline CDR1 is MNHEY and CDR2 is SVGAGI.

The table lists this clonotype with many counts. The gene calls are TRBV29-1 and TRBJ2-7; D is possibly TRBD1 or TRBD2 (6 bases each). CDR1 is SQVTM and CDR2 is ANQGSEA in the germline V gene. The CDR3 sequence is 13 residues long. Trimming removed 8 bases from V and 1 base from J, with 15 bases in between. The CDR3 protein is CSTRKGGSYEQYF. CDR3 coding DNA: TGCAGCACCCGTAAGGGGGGTTCCTACGAGCAGTACTTC.